Sequencing of this T cell receptor (beta chain) was carried out in a study of blood T cell repertoires in COVID-19. TCRdb's copy holds only in-frame clones and misses some; the assay was immunoSEQ multiplex PCR. The table has some 100,000 clones, 91% seen once. This sequence originates from a man over 45 with active COVID-19. The specimen was peripheral blood.

The CDR3 sequence is CASSPRTGFWETQYF. Here the CDR3 DNA reads TGTGCCAGCTCACCCCGGACAGGGTTTTGGGAGACCCAGTACTTC. The genes are TRBV18 and TRBJ2-5; 8 nucleotides match TRBD1. CDR1 and CDR2 from the germline V gene are KGHSH and LQKENI. The J segment lost 5 bases and the V segment lost 3 bases, leaving 8 bases of the junction unmatched. The CDR3 covers 15 residues. Filled out from reference TRBV18 and TRBJ2-5, the complete variable domain reads NAGVMQNPRHLVRRRGQEARLRCSPMKGHSHVYWYRQLPEEGLKFMVYLQKENIIDESGMPKERFSAEFPKEGPSILRIQQVVRGDSAAYFCASSPRTGFWETQYFGPGTRLLVL.